The source of this TCR beta chain is a study of read filtering for tumor transcriptome and immune sequencing. There are many counts of this clonotype. Molecular barcoded adaptors covering alpha/delta and beta/gamma chains were used on approximately 440 ng RNA. One entry per CDR3 protein results from TCRdb running MiXCR on the reads. Of fewer than 100,000 distinct CDR3 sequences in the sample, around 12% are singletons; the top ten hold 14% to 15%. V was pared by 5 bases and J by 7 bases, with 15 bases of the junction left unmatched. This CDR3 spans 16 amino acids. The germline V gene has CDR1 SGDLS and CDR2 YYNGEE.

The chain joins TRBV9 to TRBJ1-2; 9 positions agree with TRBD1. The receptor comes from a donor aged 40 or older with multiple myeloma. The sample comprised a population of CD138-negative cells sorted from bone marrow. CDR3 sequence (DNA): TGTGCCAGCAGTCCGACACAGGGGGCGCGAGTCTCTGGCTACACCTTC. Translation gives CASSPTQGARVSGYTF.